These T cell receptor beta chains were read from a single sample in a study of blood T cell repertoires in COVID-19. The data were produced by immunoSEQ multiplex PCR, yet TCRdb's version contains in-frame clones alone and is incomplete. This table holds about 320,000 clones, about 92% found once. Material for sequencing was PBMCs or T cells enriched from blood (not recorded which). These receptors were collected from a man in his sixties who had recovered from COVID-19. The CDR3 runs from the conserved cysteine through the conserved F or W.

TRBJ2-5 | TRBV30 | CAWSRVRTGIWTQYF
TRBJ1-2 | TRBV5-8 | CASSTREANYGYTF
TRBJ2-7 | TRBV27 | CASSPGPAAEQYF
TRBJ2-1 | TRBV9 | CASSAPRRTSGVVDNEQFF
TRBJ1-2 | TRBV18 | CASSQSGGTYGYTF
TRBJ2-2 | TRBV5-1 | CASSLKPDRVTGELFF
TRBJ2-1 | TRBV9 | CASSASGNYNEQFF
TRBJ2-5 | TRBV2 | CASRALQETQYF
TRBJ1-5 | TRBV19 | CASSPGGQPQHF
TRBJ2-5 | TRBV14 | CASSQGGVGETQYF
TRBJ2-2 | TRBV27 | CASRGGTGLSGELFF
TRBJ1-6 | TRBV7-2 | CASITLGDSGSPLHF
TRBJ1-5 | TRBV7-8 | CASSQRRRGQGSEGSNQPQHF
TRBJ2-7 | TRBV5-1 | CASSRNSYEQYF
TRBJ2-6 | TRBV5-4 | CASSLAASGANVLTF
TRBJ1-1 | TRBV3-1/TRBV3-2 | CASGIHGTGVRMPEAFF
TRBJ2-6 | TRBV19 | CASSTSSGQGPVYVLTF
TRBJ1-5 | TRBV12-3/TRBV12-4 | CASSRTGFQPQHF
TRBJ2-1 | TRBV21-1 | CASSKVSEGLAGVNEQFF
TRBJ2-2 | TRBV7-6 | CASSLVGSANTGELFF
TRBJ2-2 | TRBV4-1 | CASSQSPGAVTGELFF
TRBJ2-7 | TRBV9 | CASSQGTGPYEQYF